This is a list of T cell receptor beta chains from one sample in a study of cytomegalovirus exposure and HLA in healthy donors. The repertoire was sequenced with immunoSEQ multiplex PCR; TCRdb's copy has only in-frame clones and lacks some. The repertoire holds roughly 220,000 clones, roughly 80% seen once, with 1.5% to 2% in the top ten. The sequenced sample consisted of PBMCs. The source is a man in his fifties or sixties in good health and CMV-seronegative. Each CDR3 is given with its conserved first and last residue. D genes are given only for firm matches. Some rows have no size entry. The others give once, few or many, or a class for an expanded clone.

abundance,len,v_gene,d_gene,j_gene,CDR3aa,CDR3nt
.,16,TRBV6-6,.,TRBJ2-2,CASSTSRVPNTGELFF,TGTGCCAGCAGTACAAGCCGGGTTCCGAACACCGGGGAGCTGTTTTTT
.,17,TRBV10-2,TRBD2,TRBJ2-1,CASSDRGYGTSGREQFF,TGCGCCAGCAGTGACAGGGGATATGGGACTAGCGGGAGAGAGCAGTTCTTC
.,16,TRBV19,.,TRBJ2-7,CASSMALGVLSYEQYF,TGTGCCAGTAGTATGGCCCTAGGGGTACTCTCCTACGAGCAGTACTTC
.,18,TRBV5-1,TRBD2,TRBJ2-1,CASSQWGGLAGAYNEQFF,TGCGCCAGCAGCCAATGGGGGGGTCTAGCGGGAGCGTACAATGAGCAGTTCTTC
.,15,TRBV6-1,.,TRBJ2-7,CASRLTDTYSYEQYF,TGTGCCAGCAGACTGACAGACACCTACTCCTACGAGCAGTACTTC
.,14,TRBV4-1,.,TRBJ1-1,CASSPGGVNTEAFF,TGCGCCAGCAGCCCTGGCGGGGTGAACACTGAAGCTTTCTTT
few,13,TRBV7-7,.,TRBJ1-1,CASSLTGNTEAFF,TGTGCTAGCAGCCTGACAGGGAACACTGAAGCTTTCTTT
.,17,TRBV7-3,TRBD2,TRBJ2-3,CASSFGTSGGSTDTQYF,TGTGCCAGCAGCTTTGGTACCAGCGGGGGAAGCACAGATACGCAGTATTTT
.,16,TRBV12-5,TRBD1,TRBJ2-1,CASGSPTGQVGNEQFF,TGTGCTAGTGGCAGCCCCACGGGACAGGTGGGGAATGAGCAGTTCTTC
once,16,TRBV6-5,TRBD1,TRBJ1-3,CASSYWGGQDGNTIYF,TGTGCCAGCAGTTACTGGGGGGGACAGGACGGAAACACCATATATTTT
.,17,TRBV7-3,TRBD1,TRBJ2-6,CASTPGTGASGANVLTF,TGTGCCAGCACCCCCGGGACAGGGGCTTCTGGGGCCAACGTCCTGACTTTC
.,16,TRBV11-2,TRBD2,TRBJ2-1,CASSLVAGAKYNEQFF,TGTGCCAGCAGCTTAGTAGCGGGAGCAAAATACAATGAGCAGTTCTTC
.,16,TRBV5-1,TRBD1,TRBJ2-2,CASSFRQGGLSGELFF,TGCGCCAGCAGCTTCCGACAGGGGGGACTATCCGGGGAGCTGTTTTTT
.,17,TRBV19,TRBD1,TRBJ1-1,CASSGPDRGLLNTEAFF,TGTGCCAGTAGTGGACCGGACAGGGGGCTGTTGAACACTGAAGCTTTCTTT
.,15,TRBV19,TRBD1,TRBJ1-2,CASSIVGTENYGYTF,TGTGCCAGTAGTATAGTCGGGACAGAGAACTATGGCTACACCTTC
.,15,TRBV18,TRBD1,TRBJ2-5,CASSAQGARQETQYF,TGTGCCAGCTCAGCCCAGGGGGCCAGACAAGAGACCCAGTACTTC
.,17,TRBV18,.,TRBJ2-2,CASSPLRLNLNTGELFF,TGTGCCAGCTCACCACTGAGGCTTAACTTGAACACCGGGGAGCTGTTTTTT
many,14,TRBV5-1,TRBD1,TRBJ1-2,CASSKLQGAYGYTF,TGCGCCAGCAGCAAGCTACAGGGGGCCTATGGCTACACCTTC
.,15,TRBV7-9,TRBD2,TRBJ2-3,CASSFPSGSVDTQYF,TGTGCCAGCAGCTTTCCGAGCGGGAGCGTAGATACGCAGTATTTT
few,15,TRBV18,.,TRBJ2-3,CASSLALTGTDTQYF,TGTGCCAGCTCCCTCGCCTTAACAGGGACAGATACGCAGTATTTT
.,15,TRBV5-1,.,TRBJ1-1,CASSSVQIGNTEAFF,TGCGCCAGCAGCAGCGTCCAGATCGGGAACACTGAAGCTTTCTTT
.,15,TRBV11-2,TRBD2,TRBJ2-5,CASSLGLAGQETQYF,TGTGCCAGCAGCTTAGGACTAGCGGGACAAGAGACCCAGTACTTC
.,15,TRBV27,TRBD2,TRBJ2-7,CASSLREGGTYEQYF,TGTGCCAGCAGTTTACGGGAGGGTGGCACCTACGAGCAGTACTTC
.,14,TRBV4-1,.,TRBJ2-7,CASSLSDSSYEQYF,TGCGCCAGCAGCCTATCGGACAGCTCCTACGAGCAGTACTTC
.,13,TRBV7-9,.,TRBJ1-1,CASSSGMNTEAFF,TGTGCCAGCAGCTCAGGAATGAACACTGAAGCTTTCTTT
.,15,TRBV5-4,TRBD2,TRBJ2-2,CASSLAGGLTGELFF,TGTGCCAGCAGCTTAGCGGGAGGACTTACCGGGGAGCTGTTTTTT
.,13,TRBV27,TRBD1,TRBJ1-2,CASSSQGAGGYTF,TGTGCCAGCAGTTCACAGGGGGCGGGCGGCTACACCTTC
.,22,TRBV19,TRBD2,TRBJ2-1,CASSTGQRVAGGLPSSYNEQFF,TGTGCCAGTAGTACGGGCCAGAGGGTAGCGGGAGGCCTCCCAAGCTCCTACAATGAGCAGTTCTTC
.,16,TRBV18,TRBD2,TRBJ2-1,CASSPLGTSGRPEQFF,TGTGCCAGCTCACCACTGGGGACTAGCGGGAGACCTGAGCAGTTCTTC
.,11,TRBV11-2,.,TRBJ2-7,CASSSGYEQYF,TGTGCCAGCAGTTCGGGGTACGAGCAGTACTTC
.,13,TRBV6-5,.,TRBJ1-1,CASSYRGYTEAFF,TGTGCCAGCAGTTACAGAGGGTACACTGAAGCTTTCTTT
.,14,TRBV27,.,TRBJ2-7,CASSEAGGSYEQYF,TGTGCCAGCAGTGAGGCTGGGGGCTCCTACGAGCAGTACTTC
.,15,TRBV19,TRBD1,TRBJ2-7,CASSIPGQVTYEQYF,TGTGCCAGTAGTATACCGGGACAGGTGACCTACGAGCAGTACTTC
.,14,TRBV29-1,.,TRBJ1-4,CSARLVQLGEKLFF,TGCAGCGCCCGACTGGTCCAACTTGGTGAAAAACTGTTTTTT
.,19,TRBV27,TRBD2,TRBJ2-1,CASSFFYAASGKVIDEQFF,TGTGCCAGCAGTTTTTTCTACGCCGCTAGCGGGAAGGTAATAGATGAGCAGTTCTTC
.,13,TRBV2,TRBD1,TRBJ1-6,CASRAGGNSPLHF,TGTGCCAGCAGGGCAGGGGGCAATTCACCCCTCCACTTT
.,15,TRBV27,.,TRBJ1-4,CASSLEGRGSEKLFF,TGTGCCAGCAGTTTAGAGGGGAGGGGGAGTGAAAAACTGTTTTTT
.,16,TRBV7-6,TRBD2,TRBJ2-2,CASSPSSGSRTGELFF,TGTGCCAGCAGCCCCAGCAGCGGGAGTAGAACCGGGGAGCTGTTTTTT
.,15,TRBV2,.,TRBJ2-7,CASRGLARGLYEQYF,TGTGCCAGCAGGGGCCTAGCGAGGGGACTGTACGAGCAGTACTTC
.,15,TRBV7-2,TRBD1,TRBJ1-5,CASSNRGRGNQPQHF,TGTGCCAGCAGCAATAGAGGCAGGGGGAATCAGCCCCAGCATTTT
.,13,TRBV9,.,TRBJ2-7,CASSATAAYEQYF,TGTGCCAGCAGCGCGACAGCCGCCTACGAGCAGTACTTC
.,14,TRBV5-4,.,TRBJ1-2,CASSLRDLSRGYTF,TGTGCCAGCAGCCTCAGGGATCTCTCTAGGGGCTACACCTTC
.,20,TRBV28,TRBD2,TRBJ2-1,CASSQNPGLAGGGSYNEQFF,TGTGCCAGCAGCCAAAATCCGGGACTAGCGGGAGGGGGATCCTACAATGAGCAGTTCTTC
.,16,TRBV5-6,TRBD1,TRBJ2-2,CASSLAGQGRPGELFF,TGTGCCAGCAGCTTGGCCGGACAGGGAAGGCCCGGGGAGCTGTTTTTT
once,15,TRBV7-9,.,TRBJ2-3,CASSLVTIRTDTQYF,TGTGCCAGCAGCTTAGTAACCATTCGGACAGATACGCAGTATTTT
.,14,TRBV5-6,TRBD2,TRBJ2-5,CASSLASGTETQYF,TGTGCCAGCAGCTTGGCTAGCGGGACTGAGACCCAGTACTTC
.,18,TRBV5-6,TRBD2,TRBJ2-2,CASSLAGLAGGNTGELFF,TGTGCCAGCAGCTTGGCAGGACTAGCGGGAGGGAACACCGGGGAGCTGTTTTTT
few,15,TRBV5-4,.,TRBJ2-5,CASSQHRGGQETQYF,TGTGCCAGCAGCCAACACAGGGGGGGACAAGAGACCCAGTACTTC